This TCR beta chain was identified in a study of post-analysis software for immune sequencing data. Findings of the study overall: Relative to controls, patients had a handful of TRBV segments at higher frequency, with TRBV5-6, TRBV5-1 and TRBV20-1 among these.

CDR3 length equals 17 residues. The V gene's germline CDR1 is DFQATT and CDR2 SNEGSKA (reference sequence). The V end was cut by 0 bases, the J end by 7 bases, with 22 bases between. Unique-molecular-identifier-tagged TCR beta cDNA libraries were used. TCRdb reprocessed the PCR reads with MiXCR, giving one entry per CDR3 protein. The data contain about 820,000 distinct CDR3 sequences, about 50% of them singletons. About this clonotype: Its antigen is unknown.

The receptor was derived from a girl aged 5 to 17 with multiple sclerosis. The chain employs TRBV20-1 and TRBJ2-1; D is perhaps TRBD1 or TRBD2 (5 bases each). Material: blood. The CDR3 here is CSAREPSRDLRWNEQFF. In DNA, the CDR3 is TGCAGTGCTAGAGAGCCCTCCCGGGACCTGCGGTGGAATGAGCAGTTCTTC.